Reported below is one TCR beta chain. The CDR3 spans 13 residues. Germline CDR1 is MNHEY and CDR2 is SVGAGI. Trimming shortened V by 2 bases and J by 8 bases, and 12 bases separated the two germline ends. Authors' analysis steps: Cell counts per sample came from amplifying reference gene primers. Some clones are missing from TCRdb's copy, which holds only in-frame ones; the method was immunoSEQ multiplex PCR. Clone size and V and J calls were adopted from that table, with D and trimming inferred from the DNA. The sample lists more than 95,000 clones, roughly 87% occurring once. This entry is derived from a study of blood T cell repertoires in COVID-19. On the study more broadly: Researchers got acute and convalescent COVID-19 samples from the United States, Italy and Spain. Sources were T cells, B-cell-depleted T cells, or PBMCs; the material itself was cDNA or gDNA.

The rearrangement uses TRBV6-5 and TRBJ1-2; no clear D. The receptor comes from a man older than 75 with active or convalescent COVID-19. Sequenced material: peripheral blood. The CDR3 sequence: CASSYLREDGYTF. The CDR3 nucleotides read TGTGCCAGCAGTTACCTTAGGGAGGACGGCTACACCTTC.